Detailed here is one TCR beta chain. This clone has a single count. The antigen it recognizes is unknown. Base qualities were left out, and no much larger clone turns up one base away. Per the germline V gene (reference sequence), LNHNV is the CDR1 and YYDKDF is the CDR2. For this chain, trimming is 2 bases at the V end and 4 bases at the J end, and the number of junction bases without a gene match is 9. Spanning cysteine to phenylalanine, the CDR3 consists of 17 amino acids. Of all the DNA, just the CDR3 is kept, 51 bases in frame from base 1. TCRbeta CDR3 regions were amplified from genomic DNA using the immunoSEQ Assay, a bias-controlled multiplex PCR. Under the source paper's analysis protocol: The number of nucleated cells in each sample was estimated from the amplification of reference gene primers within the assay. To quantify the absolute abundance of each unique TCRbeta CDR3 rearrangement, sequence reads were collapsed and filtered. Productive Simpson clonality was computed per sample as the square root of Simpson's diversity index over productive rearrangements. Imported from immuneACCESS, the table was reduced by TCRdb to in-frame sequences with V and J called. These copies leave out some clones; in studies compared against another copy, an unresolved V gene accounts for under half, and the cause of the remainder is not known. Clonal size and the V and J genes are those of that table, whereas D and trimming came from the DNA. This sample is represented by about 300,000 clones; approximately 90% of them were singletons. 4% to 5% of the sample belongs to the ten largest clones.

The source of the sample is a study of blood T cell repertoires in COVID-19 (TCRdb year 2020). About the study as a whole: Samples covering the acute and convalescent phases of COVID-19 were provided by collaborators in the United States, Italy and Spain. The prospective study material was composed of cDNA or gDNA derived from T cells, B-cell-depleted T cells, or PBMCs. Subjects who had been exposed to COVID-19, were actively infected with it, or had recovered from it provided the deeply sampled blood TCRbeta repertoires that made up the dataset. A freely available public database, intended as a resource for researchers studying the immune response to SARS-CoV-2, is where the repertoires were released. The samples were drawn from two sources: the first 160 participants of the ongoing ImmuneRACE study, and over 1,000 subjects contributed by 6 global collaborators. The sample metadata nearly always contained a de-identified subject ID, COVID-19 status, age in years and sex. HLA class I and class II types, where available, came from metadata supplied by the sample provider rather than from assay-based typing. General conclusions and limits of the study: Clinical and demographic metadata were provided uncurated, with the amount varying by source and participant.

In the prospective study, participants were roughly 18 to 95 years old, resided in about two dozen geographic areas of the United States, and were enrolled through a virtual design. To assign participants to cohorts, the prospective study relied on clinical history that participants themselves reported in a screening survey and a study questionnaire. Recovered participants in ImmuneRACE Cohort 3 were defined by two consecutive negative NP/OP PCR tests, clearance by a healthcare professional, or resolution of symptoms. Each participant in the prospective study had whole blood, serum and a nasopharyngeal or oropharyngeal swab collected by mobile phlebotomists. Over an approximately 2-month period, participants in the prospective study had the option of providing additional blood draws and questionnaires. Prospective study blood samples were shipped either frozen or at room temperature before DNA extraction.

The sample taken for sequencing was PBMCs or T cells enriched from blood (not recorded which). This receptor was obtained from a man aged 25-45 years who had recovered from COVID-19. The chain was built from TRBV15 and TRBJ2-7; TRBD1 agrees with 12 junctional bases. Read as DNA, the sequence is TGTGCCACCAGCAGACCCGGGGGGACAGGGGGCTTTTACGAGCAGTACTTC. Its coded protein is CATSRPGGTGGFYEQYF.